This TCR beta chain was identified during a study of T-cell memory formation after mild COVID-19. In the study overall: TCR clustering was largely donor specific. General study points: Clonal second-wave expansions that peaked on day 37 had unconfirmed SARS-CoV-2 specificity. The study found balanced CD4/CD8 in clones contracting day 15 to 85 and a CD4+ lean in later expanders.

The CDR3 length is 12 residues. V lost 4 bases and J 0 bases, leaving 4 bases between the germline ends. Germline V lookup: CDR1 GTSNPN, CDR2 SVGIG (reference sequence). This clonotype was counted only a few times. The target antigen is unknown. Each CDR3 protein is one row after TCRdb ran MiXCR on the 5' RACE reads. The sample consists of 200,000 or so distinct CDR3 sequences, 15% to 20% of them appearing once. V is TRBV30 and J is TRBJ1-5; D remains ambiguous. The sequence came from an adult woman who had mild COVID-19 (a few samples of this study predate the infection). Cell type and time point are not known. The sequenced material came from PBMCs or a T cell subset sorted from them (not recorded which). The CDR3 protein is CAWTASNQPQHF. DNA of the CDR3: TGTGCCTGGACAGCTAGCAATCAGCCCCAGCATTTT.